Listed here are 10 T cell receptor beta chains from one sample, sequenced in a study of control samples from healthy donors and cancer patients. The repertoire was sequenced with immunoSEQ multiplex PCR; TCRdb's copy has only in-frame clones and lacks some. Found here are roughly 180,000 clones, 75% to 95% of them singletons; the top ten hold about 2.1%. Sample: blood. These receptors came from a woman in her thirties or forties in good health.

The chain carries TRBV7-9 and TRBJ1-1; D is unclear. There are 12 residues in the CDR3. The germline gives CDR1 SEHNR, CDR2 FQNEAQ (reference sequence). V dropped 7 bases and J dropped 5 bases, with 11 bases sitting between them. For the CDR3, the DNA is TGTGCCAGCATCCCTCCGGGGACTGAAGCTTTCTTT. Protein sequence: CASIPPGTEAFF. The full variable domain, completed using reference TRBV7-9 and TRBJ1-1, is DTGVSQNPRHKITKRGQNVTFRCDPISEHNRLYWYRQTLGQGPEFLTYFQNEAQLEKSRLLSDRFSAERPKGSFSTLEIQRTEQGDSAMYLCASIPPGTEAFFGQGTRLTVV.

This clone was detected once. The rearrangement joins TRBV5-1 to TRBJ2-3; 11 nucleotides match TRBD2. The length of the CDR3 is 16 residues. With 3 bases clipped from V and 2 bases from J, the junction kept 5 bases outside the gene matches. The germline V gene encodes CDR1 SGHRS and CDR2 YFSETQ. CDR3 DNA: TGCGCCAGCAGCTGGGGTAGCGGGGGGGACACAGATACGCAGTATTTT. It translates to CASSWGSGGDTDTQYF.

The chain is built from TRBV5-4 and TRBJ2-3, with a weak D call TRBD1 (7 bases). V was cut by 4 bases and J by 0 bases, with 15 bases left in between. The germline V gene encodes CDR1 SGHNT and CDR2 YYREEE (reference sequence). The CDR3 contains 16 residues. The CDR3 is CASSTARGTSTDTQYF. The CDR3 coding sequence is TGTGCCAGCAGCACCGCCAGGGGGACTAGCACAGATACGCAGTATTTT.

CDR3 in amino acids: CASSLDRVDYGYTF. The CDR3 nucleotides read TGCGCCAGCAGCTTGGACAGGGTTGACTATGGCTACACCTTC. The chain joins TRBV5-1 to TRBJ1-2, with D perhaps matching TRBD1 (6 bases). The germline V gene has CDR1 SGHRS and CDR2 YFSETQ. The V and J ends lost 0 bases and 3 bases respectively, with 9 bases between them. The CDR3 contains 14 residues.

J is TRBJ2-2 and V is TRBV5-1; no definite D call. V lost 1 base and J lost 1, with 5 bases in between. Germline V lookup: CDR1 SGHRS, CDR2 YFSETQ. The CDR3 has 14 amino acids. CDR3 region: CASSLSQNTGELFF. The DNA of the CDR3 is TGCGCCAGCAGCTTGTCACAGAACACCGGGGAGCTGTTTTTT.

The chain combines TRBV19 with TRBJ1-1; D is uncertain. From germline, CDR1 is LNHDA and CDR2 SQIVND (reference sequence). Deletions cut 5 bases from V and 8 bases from J, with 6 bases between. CDR3 length equals 10 residues. Here the CDR3 DNA reads TGTGCCAGTAGTTCCAGGGAAGCTTTCTTT. It is translated as CASSSREAFF.

The V and J genes are TRBV3-1 (or the pseudogene TRBV3-2) and TRBJ2-3, with 10 positions matching TRBD2. The germline V gene encodes CDR1 LGHDT and CDR2 YNNKEL (reference sequence). The CDR3 has 14 residues. Losses at the gene ends were 7 bases for V and 5 bases for J; bases not matched to a gene: 6. This CDR3 reads CASKRASGGDTQYF. The CDR3 nucleotides read TGTGCCAGCAAGCGTGCTAGCGGGGGAGATACGCAGTATTTT.

The gene calls are TRBV6-6 and TRBJ1-2, with 9 bases matching TRBD1. Per the germline V gene, CDR1 is MNHNY and CDR2 is SVGAGI (reference sequence). The CDR3 sequence is 15 residues long. J lost 4 bases, V lost 4 bases, and 7 bases had no gene match. The CDR3: CASSSPGQGGYGYTF. The CDR3 bases are TGTGCCAGCAGTTCTCCGGGACAGGGTGGCTATGGCTACACCTTC.

The chain joins TRBV5-6 to TRBJ1-6, with D possibly being TRBD1 (6 bases). Trimming shortened V by 4 bases and J by 4 bases, and 15 bases separated the two germline ends. Germline-derived CDR1 and CDR2 are SGHDT and YYEEEE. The CDR3 extends over 16 amino acids. CDR3 nucleotides: TGTGCCAGCAGCGCTTCCGGGACAAGATATAATTCACCCCTCCACTTT. It specifies CASSASGTRYNSPLHF.

The chain couples TRBV19 to TRBJ2-5; D gene unclear. This CDR3 has 15 residues. The ends were cut back, 5 bases at V and 1 base at J, with 14 bases in the middle. The germline V gene encodes CDR1 LNHDA and CDR2 SQIVND (reference sequence). CDR3 region: CASSLRRQIQETQYF. As DNA, the CDR3 is TGTGCCAGTAGTCTTCGTCGACAAATCCAAGAGACCCAGTACTTC.